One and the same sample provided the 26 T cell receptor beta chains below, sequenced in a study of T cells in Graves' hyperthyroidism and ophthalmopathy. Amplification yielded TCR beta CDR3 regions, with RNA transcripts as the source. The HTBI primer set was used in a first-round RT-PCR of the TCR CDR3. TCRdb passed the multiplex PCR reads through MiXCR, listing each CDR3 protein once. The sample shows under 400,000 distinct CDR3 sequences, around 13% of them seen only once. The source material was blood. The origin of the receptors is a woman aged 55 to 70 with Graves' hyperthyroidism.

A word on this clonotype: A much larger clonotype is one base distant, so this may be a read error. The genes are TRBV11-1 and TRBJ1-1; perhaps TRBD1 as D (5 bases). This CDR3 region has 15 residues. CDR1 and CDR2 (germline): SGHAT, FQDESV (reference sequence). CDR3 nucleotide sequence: TGCGCCAGCAGCTTGCAAGACTTGGGGGGCACTGAAGCTTTCTTT. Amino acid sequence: CASSLQDLGGTEAFF.

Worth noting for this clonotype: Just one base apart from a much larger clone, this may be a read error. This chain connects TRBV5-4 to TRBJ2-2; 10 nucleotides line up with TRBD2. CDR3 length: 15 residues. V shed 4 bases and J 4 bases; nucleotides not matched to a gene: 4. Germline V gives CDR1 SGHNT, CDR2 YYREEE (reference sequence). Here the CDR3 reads CASSPGLATTGELFF. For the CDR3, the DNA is TGTGCCAGCAGCCCGGGACTAGCGACCACCGGGGAGCTGTTTTTT.

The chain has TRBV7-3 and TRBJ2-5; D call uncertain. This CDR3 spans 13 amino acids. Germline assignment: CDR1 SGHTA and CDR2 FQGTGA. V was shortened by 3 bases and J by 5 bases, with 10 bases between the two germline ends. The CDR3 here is CASSLEGWETQYF. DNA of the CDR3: TGTGCCAGCAGCTTGGAAGGGTGGGAGACCCAGTACTTC.

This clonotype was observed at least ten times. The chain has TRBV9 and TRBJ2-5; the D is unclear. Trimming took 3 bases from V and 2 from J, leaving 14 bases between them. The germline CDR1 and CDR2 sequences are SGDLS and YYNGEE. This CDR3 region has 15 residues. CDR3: CASSARTGSQETQYF. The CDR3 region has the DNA TGTGCCAGCAGCGCACGAACCGGGTCACAAGAGACCCAGTACTTC.

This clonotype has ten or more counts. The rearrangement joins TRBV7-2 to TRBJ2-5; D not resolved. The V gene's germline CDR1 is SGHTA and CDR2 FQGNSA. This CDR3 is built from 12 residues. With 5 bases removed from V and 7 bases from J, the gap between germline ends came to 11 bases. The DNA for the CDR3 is TGTGCCAGCAGCCCGTACAGTGGGACCCAGTACTTC. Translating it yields CASSPYSGTQYF.

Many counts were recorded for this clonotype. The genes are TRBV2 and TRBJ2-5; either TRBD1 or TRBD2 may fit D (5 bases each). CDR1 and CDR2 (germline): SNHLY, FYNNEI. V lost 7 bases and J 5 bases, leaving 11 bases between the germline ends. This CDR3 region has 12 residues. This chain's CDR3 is CASISGRETQYF. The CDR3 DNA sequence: TGTGCCAGCATATCGGGGCGGGAGACCCAGTACTTC.

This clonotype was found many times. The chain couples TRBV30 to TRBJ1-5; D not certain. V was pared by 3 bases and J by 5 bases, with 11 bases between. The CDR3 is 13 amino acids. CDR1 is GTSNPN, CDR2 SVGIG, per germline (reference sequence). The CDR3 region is CAWSDIPHQPQHF. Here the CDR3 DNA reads TGTGCCTGGAGCGATATTCCGCATCAGCCCCAGCATTTT.

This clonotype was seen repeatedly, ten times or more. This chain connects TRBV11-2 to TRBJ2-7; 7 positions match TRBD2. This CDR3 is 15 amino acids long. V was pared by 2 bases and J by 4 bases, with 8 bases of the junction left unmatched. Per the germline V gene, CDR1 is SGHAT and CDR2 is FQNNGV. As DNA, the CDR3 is TGTGCCAGCAGCTTATCCGGCGGGAGAGGATACGAGCAGTACTTC. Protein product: CASSLSGGRGYEQYF.

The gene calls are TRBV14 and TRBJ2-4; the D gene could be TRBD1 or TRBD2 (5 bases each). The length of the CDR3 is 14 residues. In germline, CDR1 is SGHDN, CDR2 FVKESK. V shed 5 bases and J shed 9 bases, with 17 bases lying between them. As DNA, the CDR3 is TGTGCCAGCAGCACCCGCAGGGACGTGGTCATTCAGTACTTC. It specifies CASSTRRDVVIQYF.

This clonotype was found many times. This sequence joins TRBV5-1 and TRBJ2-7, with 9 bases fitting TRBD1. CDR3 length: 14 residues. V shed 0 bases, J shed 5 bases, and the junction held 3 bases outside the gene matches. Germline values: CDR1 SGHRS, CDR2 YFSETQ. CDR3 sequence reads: CASSLVQGAHEQYF. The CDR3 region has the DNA TGCGCCAGCAGCTTGGTACAGGGGGCCCACGAGCAGTACTTC.

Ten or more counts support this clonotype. In DNA, the CDR3 is TGTGCCTGGAGCCGACAGGGTCCTCAGCCCCAGCATTTT. Translating gives CAWSRQGPQPQHF. This rearrangement joins TRBV30 to TRBJ1-5; 7 bases agree with TRBD1. CDR3 length equals 13 residues. Germline V gives CDR1 GTSNPN, CDR2 SVGIG (reference sequence). V trimming: 3 bases; J trimming: 6 bases; junction bases outside the gene matches: 5.

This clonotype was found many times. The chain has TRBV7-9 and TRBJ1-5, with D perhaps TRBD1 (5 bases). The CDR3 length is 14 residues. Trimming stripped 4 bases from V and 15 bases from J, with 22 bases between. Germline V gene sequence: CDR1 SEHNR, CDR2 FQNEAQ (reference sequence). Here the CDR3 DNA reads TGTGCCAGCAGCTCCACTAGCGGGAGGGGACCACCGCATTTT. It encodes CASSSTSGRGPPHF.

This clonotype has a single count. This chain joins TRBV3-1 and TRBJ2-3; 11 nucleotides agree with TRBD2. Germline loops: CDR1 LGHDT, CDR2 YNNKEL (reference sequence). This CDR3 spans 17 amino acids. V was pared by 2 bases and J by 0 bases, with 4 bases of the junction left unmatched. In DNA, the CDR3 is TGTGCCAGCAGCCAACTCCTAGCGGGAGGTAGCACAGATACGCAGTATTTT. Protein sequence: CASSQLLAGGSTDTQYF.

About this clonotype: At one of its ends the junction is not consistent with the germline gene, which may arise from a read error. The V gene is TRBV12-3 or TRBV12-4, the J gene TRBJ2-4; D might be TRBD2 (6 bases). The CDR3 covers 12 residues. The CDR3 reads CASSPQWGELNF. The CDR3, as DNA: TGTGCCAGCAGCCCCCAATGGGGGGAGCTGAACTTC.

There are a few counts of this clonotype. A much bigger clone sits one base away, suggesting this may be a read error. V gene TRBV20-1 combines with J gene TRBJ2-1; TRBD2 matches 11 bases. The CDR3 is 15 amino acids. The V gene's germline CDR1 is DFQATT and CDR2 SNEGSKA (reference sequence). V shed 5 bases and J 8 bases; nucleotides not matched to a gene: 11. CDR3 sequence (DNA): TGCAGTGCTGTGAGGGGGACTAGCGGTTACGATGAGCAGTTCTTC. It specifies CSAVRGTSGYDEQFF.

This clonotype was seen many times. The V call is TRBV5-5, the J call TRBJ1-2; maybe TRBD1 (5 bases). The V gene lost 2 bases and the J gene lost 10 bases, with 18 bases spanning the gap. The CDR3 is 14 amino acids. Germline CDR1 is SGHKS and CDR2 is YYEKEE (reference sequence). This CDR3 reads CASSLETEGSAYTF. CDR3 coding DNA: TGTGCCAGCAGCTTAGAGACAGAAGGTTCAGCCTACACCTTC.

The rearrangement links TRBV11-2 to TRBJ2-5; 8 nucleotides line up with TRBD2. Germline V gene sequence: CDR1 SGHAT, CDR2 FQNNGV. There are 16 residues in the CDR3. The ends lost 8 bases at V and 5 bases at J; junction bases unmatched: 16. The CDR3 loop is CASGPGIAGFGETQYF. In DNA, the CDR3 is TGTGCCAGCGGCCCCGGGATAGCGGGATTTGGGGAGACCCAGTACTTC.

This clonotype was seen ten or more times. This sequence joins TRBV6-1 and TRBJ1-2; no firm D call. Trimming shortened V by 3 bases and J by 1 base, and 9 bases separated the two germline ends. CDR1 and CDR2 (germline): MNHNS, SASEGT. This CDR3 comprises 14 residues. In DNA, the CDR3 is TGTGCCAGCAGTGACTTCACTAATAACTATGGCTACACCTTC. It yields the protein CASSDFTNNYGYTF.

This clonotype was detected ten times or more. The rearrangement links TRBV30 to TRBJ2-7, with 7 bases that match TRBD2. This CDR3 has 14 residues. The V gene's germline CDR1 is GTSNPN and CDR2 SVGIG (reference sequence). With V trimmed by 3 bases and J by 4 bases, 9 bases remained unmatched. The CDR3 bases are TGTGCCTGGAGAACAGCGGGAAACTCTTACGAGCAGTACTTC. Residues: CAWRTAGNSYEQYF.

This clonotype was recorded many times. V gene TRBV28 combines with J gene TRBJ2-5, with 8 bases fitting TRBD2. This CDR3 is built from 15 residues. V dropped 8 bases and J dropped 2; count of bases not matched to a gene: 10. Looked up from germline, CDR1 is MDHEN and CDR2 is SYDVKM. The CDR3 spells CASPLLLAEQETQYF. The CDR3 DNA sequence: TGTGCCAGCCCCCTACTACTAGCGGAGCAAGAGACCCAGTACTTC.

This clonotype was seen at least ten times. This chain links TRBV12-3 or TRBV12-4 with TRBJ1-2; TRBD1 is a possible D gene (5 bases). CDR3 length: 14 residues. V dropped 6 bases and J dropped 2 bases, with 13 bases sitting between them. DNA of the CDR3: TGTGCCAGCAGGTCTACGACAGAGAACTATGGCTACACCTTC. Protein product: CASRSTTENYGYTF.

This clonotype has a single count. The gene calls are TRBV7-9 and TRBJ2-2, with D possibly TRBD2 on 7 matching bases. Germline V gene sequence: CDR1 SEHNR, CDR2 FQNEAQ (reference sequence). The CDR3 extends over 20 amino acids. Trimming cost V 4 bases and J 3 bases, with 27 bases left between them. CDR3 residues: CASSSKRRRGAARDTGELFF. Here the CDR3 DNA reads TGTGCCAGCAGCTCAAAGCGACGACGGGGGGCAGCCCGAGACACCGGGGAGCTGTTTTTT.

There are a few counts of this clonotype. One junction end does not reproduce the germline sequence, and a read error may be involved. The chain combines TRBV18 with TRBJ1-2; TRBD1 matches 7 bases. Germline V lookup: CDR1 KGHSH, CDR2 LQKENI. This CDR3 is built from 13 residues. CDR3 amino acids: CTSSEDRDYGYTF. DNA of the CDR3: TGTACCAGCTCGGAAGACAGGGACTATGGCTACACCTTC.

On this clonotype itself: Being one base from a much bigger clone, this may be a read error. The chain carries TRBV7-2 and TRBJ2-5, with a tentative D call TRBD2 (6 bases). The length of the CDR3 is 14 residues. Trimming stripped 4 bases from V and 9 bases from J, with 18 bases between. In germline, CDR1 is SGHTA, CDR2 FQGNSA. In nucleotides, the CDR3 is TGTGCCAGCAGCTCCCCACAGCGAGGGGAGGCCCAGTACTTC. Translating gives CASSSPQRGEAQYF.

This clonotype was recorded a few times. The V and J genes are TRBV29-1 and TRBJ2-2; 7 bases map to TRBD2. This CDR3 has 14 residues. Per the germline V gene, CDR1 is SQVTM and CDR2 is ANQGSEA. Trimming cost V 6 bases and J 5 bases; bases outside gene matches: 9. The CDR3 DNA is TGCAGCGTCCTCGGGCCCGGGGGGACCGGGGAGCTGTTTTTT. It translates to CSVLGPGGTGELFF.

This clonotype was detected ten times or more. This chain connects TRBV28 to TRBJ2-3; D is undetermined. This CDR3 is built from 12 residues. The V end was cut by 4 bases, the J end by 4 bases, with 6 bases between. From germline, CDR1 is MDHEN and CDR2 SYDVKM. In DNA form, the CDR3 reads TGTGCCAGCAGTTCGGGTTCAGATACGCAGTATTTT. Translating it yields CASSSGSDTQYF.